The sequence of this T cell receptor beta chain was determined in a study of blood T cell repertoires in COVID-19. Across the whole study: From T cells, B-cell-depleted T cells, or PBMCs came the material, which was cDNA or gDNA.

V lost 5 bases to trimming and J lost 8 bases; unmatched junction nucleotides: 9. Germline V CDR1 and CDR2: SGHTA, FQGTGA. The CDR3 is 15 residues long. Enrollees, about 18 to 95 years old, lived in 24 US areas. Cohort placement rested on clinical history that participants reported themselves. Methods used by the authors: By means of reference gene primer amplification, nucleated cell counts were estimated. Libraries were prepared by immunoSEQ multiplex PCR; TCRdb keeps only in-frame clonotypes and omits some of them. For V, J and clone size, that table is used; D and trimming come from the DNA. This table holds about 480,000 clones, roughly nine tenths found once.

This TCR was sampled from a young woman with acute COVID-19. The V gene is TRBV7-3, the J gene TRBJ2-1, with 10 bases matching TRBD2. Sequences were obtained from PBMCs or T cells enriched from blood (not recorded which). The CDR3 nucleotides are TGTGCCAGCAGCCCGAGCGGGGGGGCTAGGGATGAGCAGTTCTTC. It specifies CASSPSGGARDEQFF.